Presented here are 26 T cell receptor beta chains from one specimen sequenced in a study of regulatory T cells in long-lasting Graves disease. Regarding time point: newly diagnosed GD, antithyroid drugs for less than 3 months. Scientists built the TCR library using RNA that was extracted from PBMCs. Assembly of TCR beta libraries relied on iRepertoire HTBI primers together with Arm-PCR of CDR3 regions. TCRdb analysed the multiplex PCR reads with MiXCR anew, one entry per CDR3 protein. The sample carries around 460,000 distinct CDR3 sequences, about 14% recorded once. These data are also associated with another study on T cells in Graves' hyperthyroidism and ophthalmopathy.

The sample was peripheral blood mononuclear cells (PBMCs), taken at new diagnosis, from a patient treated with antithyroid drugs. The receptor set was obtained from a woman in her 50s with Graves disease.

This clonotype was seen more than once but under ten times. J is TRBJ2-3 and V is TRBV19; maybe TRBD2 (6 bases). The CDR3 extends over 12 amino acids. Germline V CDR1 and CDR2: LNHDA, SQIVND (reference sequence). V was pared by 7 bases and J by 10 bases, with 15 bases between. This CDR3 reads CASNRGGEAQYF. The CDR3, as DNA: TGTGCCAGTAACAGAGGTGGGGAGGCGCAGTATTTT.

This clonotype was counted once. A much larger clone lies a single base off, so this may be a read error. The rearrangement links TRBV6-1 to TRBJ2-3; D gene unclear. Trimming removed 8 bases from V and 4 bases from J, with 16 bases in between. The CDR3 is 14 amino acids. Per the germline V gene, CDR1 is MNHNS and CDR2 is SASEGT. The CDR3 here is CASHPPGNADTQYF. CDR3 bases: TGTGCCAGCCACCCTCCGGGTAACGCAGATACGCAGTATTTT.

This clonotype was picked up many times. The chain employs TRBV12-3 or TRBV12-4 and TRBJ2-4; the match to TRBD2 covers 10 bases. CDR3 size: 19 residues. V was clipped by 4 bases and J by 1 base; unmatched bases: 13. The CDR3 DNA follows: TGTGCCAGCAGTTCCCGGGTAGCGGGAGGACGGTGGGCCAAAAACATTCAGTACTTC. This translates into CASSSRVAGGRWAKNIQYF.

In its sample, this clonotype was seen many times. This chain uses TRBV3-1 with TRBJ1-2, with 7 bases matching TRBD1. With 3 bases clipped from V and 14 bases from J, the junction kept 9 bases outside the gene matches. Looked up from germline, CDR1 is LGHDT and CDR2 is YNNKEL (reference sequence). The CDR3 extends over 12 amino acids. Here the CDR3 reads CASSQSKGALTF. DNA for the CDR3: TGTGCCAGCAGCCAGTCTAAGGGGGCACTAACCTTC.

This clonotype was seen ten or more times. The CDR3 DNA reads TGTGCCAGCAGCATCCCGGGACAGGGGGCAGATACGCAGTATTTT. It specifies CASSIPGQGADTQYF. This sequence joins TRBV7-9 and TRBJ2-3; 11 positions match TRBD1. This CDR3 region has 15 residues. Germline V lookup: CDR1 SEHNR, CDR2 FQNEAQ (reference sequence). The V and J ends lost 5 bases and 4 bases, in that order; junction bases with no gene match: 5.

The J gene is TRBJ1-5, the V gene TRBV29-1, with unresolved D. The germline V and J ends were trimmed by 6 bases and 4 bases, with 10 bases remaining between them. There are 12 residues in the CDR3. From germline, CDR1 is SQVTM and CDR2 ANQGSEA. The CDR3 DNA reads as TGCAGCGTAGCGGCAGCGAATCAGCCCCAGCATTTT. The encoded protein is CSVAAANQPQHF.

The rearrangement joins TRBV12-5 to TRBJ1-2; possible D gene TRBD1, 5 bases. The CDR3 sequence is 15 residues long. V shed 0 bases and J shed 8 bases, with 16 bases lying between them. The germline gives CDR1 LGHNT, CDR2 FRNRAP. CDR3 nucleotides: TGTGCTAGTGGTTTGGTACTCCCAGGGTTAGGCGGCTACACCTTC. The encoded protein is CASGLVLPGLGGYTF.

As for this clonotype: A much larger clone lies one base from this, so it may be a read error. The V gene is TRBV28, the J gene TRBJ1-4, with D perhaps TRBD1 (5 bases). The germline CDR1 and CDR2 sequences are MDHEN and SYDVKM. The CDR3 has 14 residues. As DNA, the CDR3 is TGTGCCAGCAGTTTTTCGGGGACTAATGAAAGACTGTTTTTT. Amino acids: CASSFSGTNERLFF.

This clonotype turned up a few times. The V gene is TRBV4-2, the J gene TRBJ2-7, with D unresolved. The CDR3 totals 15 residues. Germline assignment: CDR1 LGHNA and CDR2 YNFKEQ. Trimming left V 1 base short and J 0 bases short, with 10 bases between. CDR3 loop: CASSQGQDGSYEQYF. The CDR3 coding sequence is TGTGCCAGCAGCCAAGGTCAGGATGGCTCCTACGAGCAGTACTTC.

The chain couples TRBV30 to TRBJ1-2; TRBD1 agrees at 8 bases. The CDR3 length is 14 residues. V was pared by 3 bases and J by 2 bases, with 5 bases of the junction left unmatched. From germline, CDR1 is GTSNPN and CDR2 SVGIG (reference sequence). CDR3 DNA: TGTGCCTGGAGGACTCAGGGGGCCAACTATGGCTACACCTTC. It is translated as CAWRTQGANYGYTF. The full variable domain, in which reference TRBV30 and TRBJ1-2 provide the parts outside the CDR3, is SQTIHQWPATLVQPVGSPLSLECTVEGTSNPNLYWYRQAAGRGLQLLFYSVGIGQISSEVPQNLSASRPQDRQFILSSKKLLLSDSGFYLCAWRTQGANYGYTFGSGTRLTVV.

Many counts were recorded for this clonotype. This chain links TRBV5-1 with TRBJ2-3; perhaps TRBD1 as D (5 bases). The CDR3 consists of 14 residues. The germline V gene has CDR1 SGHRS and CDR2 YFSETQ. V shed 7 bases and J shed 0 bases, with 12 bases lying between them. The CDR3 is CASLQGQSTDTQYF. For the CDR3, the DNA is TGCGCCAGCCTGCAGGGCCAGAGCACAGATACGCAGTATTTT.

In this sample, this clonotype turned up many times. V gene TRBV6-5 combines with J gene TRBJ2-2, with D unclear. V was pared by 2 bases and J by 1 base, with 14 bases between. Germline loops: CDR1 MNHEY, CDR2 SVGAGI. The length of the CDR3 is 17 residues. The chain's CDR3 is CASSYTTFLQNTGELFF. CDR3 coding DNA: TGTGCCAGCAGTTACACCACTTTTCTGCAGAACACCGGGGAGCTGTTTTTT.

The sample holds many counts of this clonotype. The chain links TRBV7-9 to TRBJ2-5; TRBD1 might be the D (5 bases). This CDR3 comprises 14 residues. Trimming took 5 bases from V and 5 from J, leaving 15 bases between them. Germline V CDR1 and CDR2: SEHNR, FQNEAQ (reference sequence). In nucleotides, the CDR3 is TGTGCCAGCAGCAAGATGTCAGGGTTGGAGACCCAGTACTTC. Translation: CASSKMSGLETQYF.

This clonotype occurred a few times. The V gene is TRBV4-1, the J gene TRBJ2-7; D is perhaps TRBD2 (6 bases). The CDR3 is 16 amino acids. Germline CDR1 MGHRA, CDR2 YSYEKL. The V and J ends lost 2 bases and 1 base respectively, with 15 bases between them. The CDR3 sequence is CASSQRTGDSSYEQYF. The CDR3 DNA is TGCGCCAGCAGCCAAAGAACGGGGGACTCGTCCTACGAGCAGTACTTC.

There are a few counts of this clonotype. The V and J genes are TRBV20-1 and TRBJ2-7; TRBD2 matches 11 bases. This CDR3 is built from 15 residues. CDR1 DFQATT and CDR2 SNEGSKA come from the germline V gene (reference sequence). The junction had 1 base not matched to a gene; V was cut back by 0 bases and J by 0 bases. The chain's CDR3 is CSARDTSGSSYEQYF. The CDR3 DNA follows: TGCAGTGCTAGAGACACTAGCGGGAGCTCCTACGAGCAGTACTTC.

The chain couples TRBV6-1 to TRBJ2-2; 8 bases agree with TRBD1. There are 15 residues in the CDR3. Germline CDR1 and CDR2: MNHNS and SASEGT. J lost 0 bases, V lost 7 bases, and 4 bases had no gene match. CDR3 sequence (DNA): TGTGCCAGCAATAGACAGGGGACGAACACCGGGGAGCTGTTTTTT. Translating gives CASNRQGTNTGELFF.

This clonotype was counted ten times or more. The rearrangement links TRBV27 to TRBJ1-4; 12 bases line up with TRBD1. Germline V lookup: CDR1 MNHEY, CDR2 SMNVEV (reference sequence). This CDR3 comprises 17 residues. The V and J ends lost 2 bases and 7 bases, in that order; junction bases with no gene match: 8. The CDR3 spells CASSLRGTGGEGEKLFF. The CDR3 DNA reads TGTGCCAGCAGTTTACGGGGGACAGGGGGCGAGGGTGAAAAACTGTTTTTT.

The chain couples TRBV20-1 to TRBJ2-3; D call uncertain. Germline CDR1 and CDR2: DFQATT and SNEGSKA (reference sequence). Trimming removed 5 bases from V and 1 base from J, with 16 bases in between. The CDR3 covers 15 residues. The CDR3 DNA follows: TGCAGTGCTCCGGCCATCTCCCGCGGCACAGATACGCAGTATTTT. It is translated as CSAPAISRGTDTQYF.

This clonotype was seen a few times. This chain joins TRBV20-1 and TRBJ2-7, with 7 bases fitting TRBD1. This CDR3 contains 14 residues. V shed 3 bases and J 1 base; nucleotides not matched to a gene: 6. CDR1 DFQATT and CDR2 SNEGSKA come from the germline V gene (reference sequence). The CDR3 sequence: CSARWDRLSYEQYF. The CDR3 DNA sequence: TGCAGTGCTAGGTGGGACAGACTATCCTACGAGCAGTACTTC.

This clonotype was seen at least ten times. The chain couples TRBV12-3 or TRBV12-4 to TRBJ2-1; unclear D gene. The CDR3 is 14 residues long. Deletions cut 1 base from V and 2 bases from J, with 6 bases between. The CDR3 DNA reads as TGTGCCAGCAGTTTAGAACAGCCCTACAATGAGCAGTTCTTC. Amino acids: CASSLEQPYNEQFF.

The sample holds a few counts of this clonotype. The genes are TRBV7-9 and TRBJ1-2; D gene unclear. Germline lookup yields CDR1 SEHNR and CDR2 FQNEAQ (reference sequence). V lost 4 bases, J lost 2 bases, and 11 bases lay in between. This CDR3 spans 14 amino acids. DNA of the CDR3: TGTGCCAGCAGCTACCCGACTGAGAACTATGGCTACACCTTC. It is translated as CASSYPTENYGYTF.

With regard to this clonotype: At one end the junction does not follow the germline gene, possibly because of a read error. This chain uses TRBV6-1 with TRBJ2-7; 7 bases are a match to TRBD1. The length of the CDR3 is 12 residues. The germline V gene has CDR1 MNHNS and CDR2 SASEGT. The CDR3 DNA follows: TGTGCCAGCAGTGAAAGAGAGGGGGCGAGGGACTTC. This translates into CASSEREGARDF.

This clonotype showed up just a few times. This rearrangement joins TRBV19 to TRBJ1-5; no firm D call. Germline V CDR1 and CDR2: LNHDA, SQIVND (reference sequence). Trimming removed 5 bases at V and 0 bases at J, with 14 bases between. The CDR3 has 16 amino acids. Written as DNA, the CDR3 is TGTGCCAGTAGTTGGGCAGCTAAGTATAGCAATCAGCCCCAGCATTTT. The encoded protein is CASSWAAKYSNQPQHF.

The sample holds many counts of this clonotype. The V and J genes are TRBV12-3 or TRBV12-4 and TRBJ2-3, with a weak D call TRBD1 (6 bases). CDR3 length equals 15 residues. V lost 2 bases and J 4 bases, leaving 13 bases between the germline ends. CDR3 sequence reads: CASSLQDRSADTQYF. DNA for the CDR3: TGTGCCAGCAGTTTACAAGACAGGTCTGCAGATACGCAGTATTTT.

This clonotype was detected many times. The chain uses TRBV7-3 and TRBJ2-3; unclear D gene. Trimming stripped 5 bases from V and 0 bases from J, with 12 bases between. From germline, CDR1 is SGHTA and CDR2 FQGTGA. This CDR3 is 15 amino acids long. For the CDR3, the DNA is TGTGCCAGCAGCCCCTATCGGGCTAGCACAGATACGCAGTATTTT. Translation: CASSPYRASTDTQYF.

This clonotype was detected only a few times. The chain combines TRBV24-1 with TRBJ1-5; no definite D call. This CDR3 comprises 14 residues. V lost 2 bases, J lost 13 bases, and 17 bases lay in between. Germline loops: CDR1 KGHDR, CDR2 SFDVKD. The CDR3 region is CATSDSALAGGQHF. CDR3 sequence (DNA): TGTGCCACCAGTGATTCTGCCTTGGCCGGAGGTCAGCATTTT.